The source of this T cell receptor beta chain is a study of control samples from healthy donors and cancer patients. The CDR3 runs 15 residues. The germline gives CDR1 SGHNT, CDR2 YYREEE (reference sequence). Trimming removed 4 bases from V and 2 bases from J, with 15 bases in between. The protocol was immunoSEQ multiplex PCR, while the TCRdb copy is restricted to in-frame clones and leaves out a portion. The sample consists of over 120,000 clones, more than 90% of them appearing once. This TCR was sampled from a man aged 25 to 40 in good health. V usage is TRBV5-4 and J usage is TRBJ1-2, with D perhaps TRBD1 (5 bases). Sequenced input: blood. In DNA form, the CDR3 reads TGTGCCAGCAGCGAACCGGGACCGATCAACTATGGCTACACCTTC. It specifies CASSEPGPINYGYTF.